The source of this TCR beta chain is a study of cytomegalovirus exposure and HLA in healthy donors. Study-wide background: Earlier, approximately 110 million unique TCR beta sequences were recovered from approximately 180 million T cells by an analysis.

Donors consisted of healthy bone marrow donors. With 5 bases removed from V and 6 bases from J, the gap between germline ends came to 17 bases. CDR1 and CDR2 (germline): SGHNT, YENEEA. This CDR3 spans 14 amino acids. In the case of this clone: The antigen remains undetermined.

The study ran its PCR with 60 Vbeta and 13 Jbeta primers. Libraries were prepared by immunoSEQ multiplex PCR; TCRdb keeps only in-frame clonotypes and omits some of them. This sample yields around 130,000 clones, of which 84% are seen a single time; about 2.7% belongs to the top ten. General study results and limits: Several V segments, TRBV6-2 and TRBV6-3 among them, could not be told apart and were dropped.

V gene TRBV11-3 combines with J gene TRBJ2-7; tentatively, D is TRBD2 (6 bases). This clonotype was obtained from a woman between 18 and 29 years old in good health and CMV-seropositive. The sequenced sample consisted of PBMCs. CDR3 DNA sequence: TGTGCCAGCAGCGCCCGGGACTCGCCCCTCGAGCAGTACTTC. Translated, it gives CASSARDSPLEQYF.